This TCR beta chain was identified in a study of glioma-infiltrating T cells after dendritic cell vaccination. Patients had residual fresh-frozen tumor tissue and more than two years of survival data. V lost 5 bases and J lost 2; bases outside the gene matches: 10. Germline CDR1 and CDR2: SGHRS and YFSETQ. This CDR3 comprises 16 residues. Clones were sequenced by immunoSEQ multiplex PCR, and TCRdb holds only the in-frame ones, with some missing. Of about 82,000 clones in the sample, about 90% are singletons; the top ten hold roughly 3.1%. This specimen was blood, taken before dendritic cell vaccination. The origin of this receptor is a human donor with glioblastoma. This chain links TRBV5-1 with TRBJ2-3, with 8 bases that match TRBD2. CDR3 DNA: TGCGCCAGCAGTGGCGGGGGGACGGATTCCACAGATACGCAGTATTTT. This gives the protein CASSGGGTDSTDTQYF.